The TCR beta chain under discussion was sequenced for a study of T cell responses to AZD1222 COVID-19 vaccine. Repertoires were generated with immunoSEQ multiplex PCR, while TCRdb's copy carries only in-frame clones and drops some. The sample yields 150,000 to 160,000 clones, around nine tenths seen once. V was clipped by 0 bases and J by 0 bases, with 10 bases between them. The CDR3 consists of 16 residues. Germline V gene lookup returns CDR1 SGHTS and CDR2 YDEGEE. This clone was recorded once. The chain is built from TRBV5-8 and TRBJ2-4; D is perhaps TRBD2 (6 bases). This material consisted of peripheral blood, taken after recovery from COVID-19. This TCR was recovered from an adult who had recovered from COVID-19. CDR3 bases: TGTGCCAGCAGCTTGGAGGCGGGAATAGCCAAAAACATTCAGTACTTC. Translating gives CASSLEAGIAKNIQYF.